The 20 T cell receptor beta chains below come from one sample, sequenced in a study of CD8+ T cells in alopecia areata. Isolated RNA was reverse transcribed into cDNA used as the sequencing template. Assay: immunoSEQ multiplex PCR; the TCRdb copy retains only in-frame clones and omits some. The data show about 290,000 clones, 55% to 70% seen once. Noted treatment: oral pan-JAK inhibitor, 5-10 mg twice daily. The sequenced sample was CD4+ T cells sorted from blood, obtained at week 24, from a patient treated with tofacitinib. These receptor sequences come from a human donor with alopecia areata.

This chain uses TRBV9 with TRBJ1-6, with 8 bases identical to TRBD1. The CDR3 loop spans 16 amino acids. V gave up 0 bases and J gave up 10 bases; unmatched junction bases: 9. CDR1 and CDR2 (germline): SGDLS, YYNGEE. CDR3: CASSVDGTGFRSPLHF. In DNA form, the CDR3 reads TGTGCCAGCAGCGTAGACGGGACAGGTTTTAGGTCACCCCTCCACTTT.

The rearrangement joins TRBV28 to TRBJ1-1, with a tentative D call TRBD1 (5 bases). This CDR3 region has 14 residues. Per germline, CDR1 MDHEN and CDR2 SYDVKM. V was cut by 8 bases and J by 9 bases, with 22 bases left in between. CDR3 amino acids: CASSRRGREGQAFF. CDR3 bases: TGTGCCAGCTCTAGACGGGGCAGGGAAGGACAAGCTTTCTTT.

V and J are TRBV4-1 and TRBJ2-1; 7 nucleotides line up with TRBD1. Per germline, CDR1 MGHRA and CDR2 YSYEKL. The CDR3 spans 16 residues. Trimming removed 4 bases from V and 6 bases from J; junction bases left unmatched: 12. The DNA of the CDR3 is TGCGCCAGCAGCCCTACCTCCAACAGGGGATCCAATGAGCAGTTCTTC. This codes for CASSPTSNRGSNEQFF.

The CDR3 is CAISEAASGTGANVLTF. The CDR3 region has the DNA TGTGCCATCAGTGAGGCCGCTAGCGGAACTGGGGCCAACGTCCTGACTTTC. V usage is TRBV10-3 and J usage is TRBJ2-6; 7 bases match TRBD2. CDR3 length: 17 amino acids. V gave up 2 bases and J gave up 2 bases; unmatched junction bases: 6. Per germline, CDR1 ENHRY and CDR2 SYGVKD.

Only a few counts were recorded for this clone. The junction does not match germline at one end; this may be a read error. The chain is built from TRBV5-1 and TRBJ1-1, with D possibly TRBD1 on 6 matching bases. The length of the CDR3 is 13 residues. The germline V gene has CDR1 SGHRS and CDR2 YFSETQ. CDR3 sequence: CASRLTGNTEAFF. In nucleotides, the CDR3 is TGCGCCAGCCGCTTGACAGGCAACACTGAAGCTTTCTTT.

The sample holds a few counts of this clone. The chain employs TRBV4-2 and TRBJ2-1; 8 nucleotides agree with TRBD2. With 1 base clipped from V and 6 bases from J, the junction kept 8 bases outside the gene matches. Looked up from germline, CDR1 is LGHNA and CDR2 is YNFKEQ. The CDR3 has 16 residues. The chain's CDR3 is CASSQAGWSGGNEQFF. The CDR3 region has the DNA TGTGCCAGCAGCCAAGCGGGGTGGAGCGGGGGCAATGAGCAGTTCTTC.

The chain employs TRBV29-1 and TRBJ1-1; D remains unclear. The CDR3 spans 11 residues. CDR1 SQVTM and CDR2 ANQGSEA come from the germline V gene. V was pared by 7 bases and J by 7 bases, with 13 bases between. CDR3 region: CSAVKLSEAFF. The DNA of the CDR3 is TGCAGCGCCGTCAAATTGAGTGAAGCTTTCTTT.

This clone was observed a single time. This same CDR3 is encoded by further DNA sequences in the sample. The rearrangement links TRBV7-2 to TRBJ1-1; 7 nucleotides align to TRBD1. The CDR3 is 14 amino acids. After removal of 4 bases from V and 2 bases from J, the junction contained 4 bases not matched to a gene. Germline values: CDR1 SGHTA, CDR2 FQGNSA. The chain's CDR3 is CASSSDRVNTEAFF. In DNA form, the CDR3 reads TGTGCCAGCAGCTCCGACAGGGTTAACACTGAAGCTTTCTTT.

The rearrangement links TRBV28 to TRBJ2-3; TRBD2 matches 9 bases. V gave up 8 bases and J gave up 3 bases; unmatched junction bases: 3. The CDR3 length is 13 residues. CDR1 is MDHEN and CDR2 is SYDVKM in the germline V gene. The CDR3 coding sequence is TGTGCCAGCTCACTAGCGGGTACAGATACGCAGTATTTT. Protein product: CASSLAGTDTQYF.

This clone was detected a few times. This chain's CDR3 is CASSADPSSYGYTF. CDR3 DNA sequence: TGTGCCAGCAGCGCGGACCCCTCAAGCTATGGCTACACCTTC. The chain is built from TRBV9 and TRBJ1-2; D call uncertain. Germline V CDR1 and CDR2: SGDLS, YYNGEE. Trimming cost V 3 bases and J 4 bases, with 13 bases left between them. This CDR3 is 14 amino acids long.

V gene TRBV5-1 combines with J gene TRBJ2-7; D not certain. CDR3 size: 16 residues. CDR1 SGHRS and CDR2 YFSETQ come from the germline V gene. Trimming took off 4 bases at V and 0 bases at J, with 17 bases between the two ends. The CDR3 region has the DNA TGCGCCAGCAGCCCCGAAGCAGGACGTTCCTCCTACGAGCAGTACTTC. Translation gives CASSPEAGRSSYEQYF.

DNA of the CDR3: TGTGCCAGCAGCATACAGGGGGACACTGAAGCTTTCTTT. It specifies CASSIQGDTEAFF. This rearrangement joins TRBV7-8 to TRBJ1-1; 8 nucleotides line up with TRBD1. This CDR3 contains 13 residues. Looked up from germline, CDR1 is SGHVS and CDR2 is FQNEAQ. After removal of 5 bases from V and 3 bases from J, the junction contained 2 bases not matched to a gene.

The chain couples TRBV29-1 to TRBJ2-5; D is possibly TRBD2 (5 bases). This CDR3 is built from 13 residues. Between the trimmed V and J ends, which lost 2 bases and 2 bases, there was a span of 9 bases. The V gene's germline CDR1 is SQVTM and CDR2 ANQGSEA. For the CDR3, the DNA is TGCAGCGTTGAACCGGGGTTACAAGAGACCCAGTACTTC. Protein product: CSVEPGLQETQYF.

The chain is built from TRBV7-2 and TRBJ2-5, with 11 bases lining up with TRBD1. V lost 1 base, J lost 5 bases, and 3 bases stayed unmatched. The CDR3 is 15 residues long. Germline V lookup: CDR1 SGHTA, CDR2 FQGNSA. CDR3 region: CASSLGTGGRETQYF. For the CDR3, the DNA is TGTGCCAGCAGCTTAGGGACAGGGGGCCGTGAGACCCAGTACTTC.

V usage is TRBV6-5 and J usage is TRBJ1-1, with D tentatively TRBD1 (5 bases). Germline CDR1 MNHEY, CDR2 SVGAGI. V lost 6 bases and J lost 11, with 16 bases in between. CDR3 length equals 12 residues. The DNA for the CDR3 is TGTGCCAGCAGAGCAGGGTCGAAGGGGGCTTTCTTT. Residues: CASRAGSKGAFF.

This chain links TRBV7-2 with TRBJ2-3, with 12 bases matching TRBD2. From germline, CDR1 is SGHTA and CDR2 FQGNSA. Unmatched junction bases numbered 3, after V lost 2 bases and J lost 0 bases. This CDR3 has 17 residues. The DNA of the CDR3 is TGTGCCAGCAGCTTACAAACTAGCGGGGGGAGCACAGATACGCAGTATTTT. Translation: CASSLQTSGGSTDTQYF.

The V and J genes are TRBV6-1 and TRBJ2-1, with D perhaps matching TRBD1 (7 bases). The V and J ends lost 7 bases and 7 bases respectively, with 14 bases between them. The germline CDR1 and CDR2 sequences are MNHNS and SASEGT. The length of the CDR3 is 13 residues. The CDR3 protein is CASMEGARNEQFF. The CDR3, as DNA: TGTGCCAGCATGGAGGGGGCGAGGAATGAGCAGTTCTTC.

The genes are TRBV6-6 and TRBJ1-2; 7 bases line up with TRBD1. After removal of 6 bases from V and 6 bases from J, the junction contained 13 bases not matched to a gene. The CDR3 has 15 residues. Germline loops: CDR1 MNHNY, CDR2 SVGAGI (reference sequence). The CDR3, as DNA: TGTGCCAGCAGAGACACAGGGGCGAGTGTCCATGGCTACACCTTC. Its translation: CASRDTGASVHGYTF.

This clone occurred a few times. The chain has TRBV9 and TRBJ1-1, with 7 bases aligning to TRBD1. This CDR3 has 15 amino acids. Germline values: CDR1 SGDLS, CDR2 YYNGEE. V lost 2 bases, J lost 4 bases, and 8 bases stayed unmatched. The CDR3 reads CASSVKGAGSTEAFF. The DNA for the CDR3 is TGTGCCAGCAGCGTTAAGGGGGCAGGGAGCACTGAAGCTTTCTTT.

This clone showed up just a few times. The chain carries TRBV2 and TRBJ2-7, with D perhaps matching TRBD1 or TRBD2 (6 bases each). CDR1 SNHLY and CDR2 FYNNEI come from the germline V gene. With 3 bases removed from V and 2 bases from J, the gap between germline ends came to 11 bases. This CDR3 has 14 residues. In nucleotides, the CDR3 is TGTGCCAGCAGTGATCACGGGGGCCCCTACGAGCAGTACTTC. This encodes CASSDHGGPYEQYF.